This is a list of T cell receptor beta chains from one sample in a study of cytomegalovirus exposure and HLA in healthy donors. The table came from immunoSEQ multiplex PCR; TCRdb's copy has only in-frame clones and leaves some out. The sample lists some 200,000 clones, about 89% occurring once. Material: PBMCs. These receptors were taken from a man aged 25-45 years in good health and CMV-seropositive. Both conserved end residues are part of each CDR3. The D gene is left open where the match is weak. Expanded clones get a size class; other rows say once, few or many, or leave the size out.

j_call cdr3_length d_call v_call clone_size cdr3_aa cdr3_nt
TRBJ1-2 13 - TRBV2 - CASSIGTVDGYTF TGTGCCAGCAGCATCGGGACGGTGGATGGCTACACCTTC
TRBJ1-1 15 TRBD1 TRBV18 once CASQARTGEGTEAFF TGTGCCAGCCAGGCCCGGACAGGGGAGGGAACTGAAGCTTTCTTT
TRBJ2-7 12 - TRBV2 few CASSGTHYEQYF TGTGCCAGCAGTGGGACACACTACGAGCAGTACTTC
TRBJ1-3 14 - TRBV7-8 - CASSFGPAGNTIYF TGTGCCAGCAGCTTCGGGCCGGCTGGAAACACCATATATTTT
TRBJ2-7 14 - TRBV11-1 many CASSLARGTYEQYF TGTGCCAGCAGCTTAGCCCGGGGGACCTACGAGCAGTACTTC
TRBJ2-4 14 - TRBV27 - CASTRSLSDHIQYF TGTGCCAGCACGAGAAGCCTATCCGACCACATTCAGTACTTC
TRBJ2-3 15 - TRBV2 - CASTEEGGGTDTQYF TGTGCCAGCACGGAAGAGGGGGGCGGCACAGATACGCAGTATTTT
TRBJ2-1 14 TRBD1 TRBV6-5 - CASRQGSSYNEQFF TGTGCCAGCCGACAGGGGAGCTCCTACAATGAGCAGTTCTTC
TRBJ2-6 14 - TRBV25-1 - CASSRGSGANVLTF TGTGCCAGCAGCCGGGGCTCTGGGGCCAACGTCCTGACTTTC
TRBJ1-5 15 TRBD1 TRBV6-5 few CASSYSGGDNQPQHF TGTGCCAGCAGTTACTCAGGGGGCGACAATCAGCCCCAGCATTTT
TRBJ1-3 16 - TRBV6-6 - CASSYSMAGAGNTIYF TGTGCCAGCAGTTACTCGATGGCAGGGGCTGGAAACACCATATATTTT
TRBJ2-7 15 TRBD1 TRBV7-9 once CASRAPGQGVAEQYF TGTGCCAGCAGGGCCCCGGGACAGGGGGTCGCCGAGCAGTACTTC
TRBJ2-1 13 - TRBV29-1 - CSVDSGATNEQFF TGCAGCGTTGATTCGGGGGCTACCAATGAGCAGTTCTTC
TRBJ1-1 12 - TRBV5-1 - CASSTGDGQAFF TGCGCCAGCAGCACTGGGGACGGTCAAGCTTTCTTT
TRBJ2-2 15 - TRBV2 - CASLMGTGNTGELFF TGTGCCAGCCTAATGGGTACAGGGAACACCGGGGAGCTGTTTTTT
TRBJ2-1 14 - TRBV27 few CASSHQGRYNEQFF TGTGCCAGCAGTCACCAGGGGCGGTACAATGAGCAGTTCTTC
TRBJ2-7 16 TRBD1 TRBV7-2 - CASSLGTGTATYEQYF TGTGCCAGCAGCTTAGGGACCGGGACAGCTACCTACGAGCAGTACTTC
TRBJ1-2 14 TRBD1 TRBV30 - CAWSVPGGGYGYTF TGTGCCTGGAGTGTACCAGGGGGAGGTTATGGCTACACCTTC
TRBJ2-7 14 - TRBV6-5 - CASKRSSSSYEQYF TGTGCCAGCAAGCGCTCGAGTAGCTCCTACGAGCAGTACTTC
TRBJ2-1 12 - TRBV6-5 - CASSLRGAEQFF TGTGCCAGCAGTTTAAGGGGCGCTGAGCAGTTCTTC
TRBJ2-3 18 TRBD2 TRBV7-6 - CASSSRSGEHYSTDTQYF TGTGCCAGCAGCTCACGTAGCGGGGAACACTATAGCACAGATACGCAGTATTTT
TRBJ1-2 15 - TRBV6-5 - CASSYSGRGRYGYTF TGTGCCAGCAGTTACTCAGGACGGGGAAGGTATGGCTACACCTTC
TRBJ2-1 15 TRBD1 TRBV5-1 - CASSGQGVRYNEQFF TGCGCCAGCAGCGGACAGGGGGTGAGATACAATGAGCAGTTCTTC
TRBJ2-5 13 - TRBV6-5 - CASSWAQLQTQYF TGTGCCAGCAGTTGGGCGCAGTTACAGACCCAGTACTTC
TRBJ1-1 15 - TRBV6-5 - CASSPPPGLTTEAFF TGTGCCAGCAGCCCTCCGCCGGGCCTCACCACTGAAGCTTTCTTT
TRBJ1-1 16 - TRBV29-1 - CSVKRNRAEGLAEAFF TGCAGCGTTAAAAGGAATAGGGCTGAGGGTCTGGCTGAAGCTTTCTTT
TRBJ1-1 11 - TRBV6-1 - CASSLLTEAFF TGTGCCAGCAGTCTTCTGACTGAAGCTTTCTTT
TRBJ2-2 15 - TRBV29-1 - CSVEDGGTNTGELFF TGCAGCGTTGAAGATGGGGGGACGAACACCGGGGAGCTGTTTTTT
TRBJ2-4 14 - TRBV28 - CASSGQGTKNIQYF TGTGCCAGCAGCGGGCAGGGTACCAAAAACATTCAGTACTTC
TRBJ2-6 16 TRBD1 TRBV4-3 - CASSQDTGAGANVLTF TGCGCCAGCAGCCAAGATACAGGGGCTGGGGCCAACGTCCTGACTTTC
TRBJ1-4 14 - TRBV28 - CASSGPGSNEKLFF TGTGCCAGCAGTGGTCCGGGGTCCAATGAAAAACTGTTTTTT
TRBJ2-1 14 TRBD1 TRBV28 - CASNRDSSYNEQFF TGTGCCAGCAATCGGGACAGCTCCTACAATGAGCAGTTCTTC
TRBJ1-6 15 - TRBV11-1 - CASSLAAGLNSPLHF TGTGCCAGCAGCTTAGCGGCAGGGCTCAATTCACCCCTCCACTTT
TRBJ1-2 15 TRBD1 TRBV28 - CASRLDGTGSYGYTF TGTGCCAGCAGACTAGACGGGACAGGGAGCTATGGCTACACCTTC
TRBJ1-5 14 - TRBV6-4 - CASSVMGGDQPQHF TGTGCCAGCAGCGTCATGGGGGGCGATCAGCCCCAGCATTTT
TRBJ2-1 13 - TRBV11-2 - CASSPIHNNEQFF TGTGCCAGCAGCCCAATACATAACAATGAGCAGTTCTTC
TRBJ2-4 14 - TRBV28 - CASSFSQGGNIQYF TGTGCCAGCAGTTTCTCCCAGGGAGGAAACATTCAGTACTTC
TRBJ1-2 13 TRBD1 TRBV27 once CASRGTGNYGYTF TGTGCCAGCAGGGGGACAGGGAACTATGGCTACACCTTC
TRBJ1-1 13 - TRBV7-7 - CASSFDAGTEAFF TGTGCCAGCAGCTTCGACGCGGGTACTGAAGCTTTCTTT
TRBJ1-5 15 - TRBV2 few CASSNDRTGNQPQHF TGTGCCAGCAGTAATGACAGGACGGGAAATCAGCCCCAGCATTTT
TRBJ2-3 17 TRBD1 TRBV4-3 - CASSAHAGTGGADAQYF TGCGCCAGCAGCGCCCATGCCGGGACAGGGGGCGCGGACGCGCAGTATTTT
TRBJ1-1 16 TRBD1 TRBV5-6 large CASSQFGTGGNTEAFF TGTGCCAGCAGCCAGTTCGGGACAGGGGGAAACACTGAAGCTTTCTTT
TRBJ2-4 14 TRBD1 TRBV9 - CASSPRDRVNIQYF TGTGCCAGCAGCCCCCGGGACAGGGTGAACATTCAGTACTTC
TRBJ1-3 15 TRBD1 TRBV7-2 once CASSLGRQGGNTIYF TGTGCCAGCAGCTTGGGAAGACAGGGGGGAAACACCATATATTTT
TRBJ2-3 13 - TRBV30 - CAWSVLRTDTQYF TGTGCCTGGAGTGTACTCAGGACAGATACGCAGTATTTT
TRBJ2-7 12 - TRBV5-6 - CASSNNKYEQYF TGTGCCAGCAGCAACAACAAATACGAGCAGTACTTC
TRBJ2-3 13 TRBD2 TRBV4-3 - CASRRGGTDTQYF TGCGCCAGCAGACGGGGGGGCACAGATACGCAGTATTTT
TRBJ2-5 17 TRBD2 TRBV11-1 - CASSLRDAGVPRETQYF TGTGCCAGCAGCTTAAGGGACGCGGGGGTACCACGGGAGACCCAGTACTTC
TRBJ2-2 15 - TRBV7-6 - CASSPRLREPGELFF TGTGCCAGCAGCCCTCGCCTCAGGGAACCCGGGGAGCTGTTTTTT